The next 21 T cell receptor beta chains were all read from a single sample in a study of OX40 agonist ivuxolimab in advanced cancers. Measured with immunoSEQ multiplex PCR; TCRdb has only the in-frame clones, and not every one. Of 45,000 to 50,000 clones listed, roughly 90% were seen once; the top ten hold roughly 7.8%. The sample consisted of CD4+ or CD8+ T cells sorted from blood, taken in a trial of the OX40 agonist ivuxolimab. These receptors were collected from an adult with an advanced solid tumor such as melanoma, head and neck, liver or kidney cancer.

The chain uses TRBV9 and TRBJ2-2; TRBD1 agrees at 7 bases. V was clipped by 3 bases and J by 1 base; unmatched bases: 6. The CDR3 extends over 16 amino acids. Germline CDR1 is SGDLS and CDR2 is YYNGEE. The CDR3 region is CASSALRDRNTGELFF. The DNA for the CDR3 is TGTGCCAGCAGCGCACTCCGGGACAGGAACACCGGGGAGCTGTTTTTT. The full variable domain, with the rest looked up from reference TRBV9 and TRBJ2-2, is DSGVTQTPKHLITATGQRVTLRCSPRSGDLSVYWYQQSLDQGLQFLIQYYNGEERAKGNILERFSAQQFPDLHSELNLSSLELGDSALYFCASSALRDRNTGELFFGEGSRLTVL.

The sample holds one count of this clone. The rearrangement uses TRBV28 and TRBJ2-3; D is ambiguous. The V end was cut by 5 bases, the J end by 3 bases, with 12 bases between. Germline V gene sequence: CDR1 MDHEN, CDR2 SYDVKM. This CDR3 has 14 amino acids. The chain's CDR3 is CASSGPEKTDTQYF. The CDR3 DNA reads TGTGCCAGCAGTGGGCCCGAGAAAACAGATACGCAGTATTTT.

The rearrangement uses TRBV5-1 and TRBJ1-6; 8 bases fit TRBD1. Germline-derived CDR1 and CDR2 are SGHRS and YFSETQ. The J segment lost 6 bases and the V segment lost 4 bases, leaving 3 bases of the junction unmatched. The CDR3 spans 14 residues. The CDR3 spells CASSQGATNSPLHF. The CDR3 DNA follows: TGCGCCAGCAGCCAGGGGGCTACTAATTCACCCCTCCACTTT.

This rearrangement joins TRBV5-1 to TRBJ1-1, with D maybe TRBD1 (6 bases). The CDR3 covers 15 residues. CDR1 and CDR2 (germline): SGHRS, YFSETQ. Trimming removed 4 bases from V and 1 base from J, with 14 bases in between. The chain's CDR3 is CASSLDSLANTEAFF. The CDR3 DNA is TGCGCCAGCAGCCTGGACAGCCTTGCGAACACTGAAGCTTTCTTT.

This chain uses TRBV28 with TRBJ2-3; TRBD2 matches 11 bases. Unmatched junction bases numbered 16, after V lost 5 bases and J lost 3 bases. This CDR3 region has 19 residues. Germline assignment: CDR1 MDHEN and CDR2 SYDVKM. CDR3 protein: CASSALTSGSYGRTDTQYF. The CDR3 DNA sequence: TGTGCCAGCAGTGCGCTAACTAGCGGGAGTTACGGCCGGACAGATACGCAGTATTTT.

The chain is built from TRBV5-1 and TRBJ2-6; D gene unclear. The CDR3 runs 14 residues. Germline CDR1 SGHRS, CDR2 YFSETQ. The ends were cut back, 4 bases at V and 1 base at J, with 6 bases in the middle. CDR3 loop: CASSTGSGANVLTF. The CDR3 nucleotides read TGCGCCAGCAGCACCGGGTCTGGGGCCAACGTCCTGACTTTC.

CDR3 sequence: CASSFPGSEQYF. In nucleotides, the CDR3 is TGTGCCAGCAGTTTCCCCGGGAGCGAGCAGTACTTC. The V gene is TRBV28, the J gene TRBJ2-7, with D maybe TRBD2 (6 bases). CDR1 is MDHEN and CDR2 is SYDVKM in the germline V gene. The ends were cut back, 3 bases at V and 6 bases at J, with 9 bases in the middle. The CDR3 covers 12 residues.

This chain connects TRBV5-4 to TRBJ2-5, with a possible D match to TRBD1 (6 bases). This CDR3 has 15 residues. The V gene's germline CDR1 is SGHNT and CDR2 YYREEE (reference sequence). V dropped 5 bases and J dropped 5 bases, with 19 bases sitting between them. CDR3 sequence reads: CASSSQGLITETQYF. In DNA form, the CDR3 reads TGTGCCAGCAGTTCACAGGGTTTAATAACGGAGACCCAGTACTTC.

V usage is TRBV5-1 and J usage is TRBJ1-1; no reliable D call. The germline V and J ends were trimmed by 0 bases and 4 bases, with 7 bases remaining between them. Per the germline V gene, CDR1 is SGHRS and CDR2 is YFSETQ. There are 13 residues in the CDR3. The DNA of the CDR3 is TGCGCCAGCAGCTTGGGTGGGCCCACTGAAGCTTTCTTT. This codes for CASSLGGPTEAFF.

This chain joins TRBV2 and TRBJ2-7; 7 bases map to TRBD1. The CDR3 is 14 residues long. V lost 7 bases and J lost 3; bases outside the gene matches: 9. Looked up from germline, CDR1 is SNHLY and CDR2 is FYNNEI. CDR3 region: CASIGTANSYEQYF. DNA of the CDR3: TGTGCCAGCATAGGGACAGCGAATAGCTACGAGCAGTACTTC.

This chain uses TRBV4-2 with TRBJ2-7, with D maybe TRBD1 (5 bases). This CDR3 region has 14 residues. Trimming pared 3 bases from V and 1 base from J, leaving 10 bases between. Germline CDR1 and CDR2: LGHNA and YNFKEQ. The CDR3: CASSQRTLSYEQYF. The CDR3 DNA reads as TGTGCCAGCAGCCAGAGGACACTTTCCTACGAGCAGTACTTC.

This chain joins TRBV7-6 and TRBJ2-1, with TRBD1 as a possible D gene (6 bases). The V end was cut by 4 bases, the J end by 9 bases, with 16 bases between. Per the germline V gene, CDR1 is SGHVS and CDR2 is FNYEAQ. This CDR3 contains 14 residues. In nucleotides, the CDR3 is TGTGCCAGCAGCTCCGGACCACAACAGGGTGAGCAGTTCTTC. This encodes CASSSGPQQGEQFF.

The J gene is TRBJ1-5, the V gene TRBV19, with 9 bases matching TRBD1. The V gene end was trimmed by 10 bases and the J gene end by 2 bases; junction bases not matched to a gene: 15. The CDR3 consists of 17 residues. Germline V gives CDR1 LNHDA, CDR2 SQIVND (reference sequence). The CDR3 DNA reads as TGTGCCACCGCGGACAGGGGAGTGGATAGCGGCAATCAGCCCCAGCATTTT. Translated: CATADRGVDSGNQPQHF.

This chain connects TRBV11-2 to TRBJ2-2; D unresolved. CDR1 and CDR2 from the germline V gene are SGHAT and FQNNGV. V was clipped by 1 base and J by 4 bases, with 7 bases between them. The CDR3 runs 14 residues. CDR3 loop: CASSLGLTTGELFF. CDR3 nucleotides: TGTGCCAGCAGCTTAGGCCTTACCACCGGGGAGCTGTTTTTT.

This clone was counted a few times. J is TRBJ2-7 and V is TRBV5-4, with D perhaps matching TRBD2 (6 bases). V lost 3 bases and J 2 bases, leaving 12 bases between the germline ends. CDR1 is SGHNT, CDR2 YYREEE, per germline (reference sequence). CDR3 length equals 14 residues. The CDR3 here is CASSSQAGPYEQYF. The DNA of the CDR3 is TGTGCCAGCAGCTCACAGGCGGGGCCCTACGAGCAGTACTTC.

In DNA form, the CDR3 reads TGCGCCAGCAACAATCAGGGTGAGCAGTTCTTC. Its translation: CASNNQGEQFF. The chain links TRBV5-1 to TRBJ2-1; TRBD1 might be the D (5 bases). The CDR3 runs 11 residues. Germline-derived CDR1 and CDR2 are SGHRS and YFSETQ. V dropped 6 bases and J dropped 9 bases, with 10 bases sitting between them.

V usage is TRBV19 and J usage is TRBJ2-1; D is perhaps TRBD1 (6 bases). V was cut by 5 bases and J by 3 bases, with 14 bases left in between. The CDR3 has 15 amino acids. Germline-derived CDR1 and CDR2 are LNHDA and SQIVND (reference sequence). CDR3 residues: CASSRSGQSYNEQFF. The CDR3 coding sequence is TGTGCCAGTAGTCGCTCCGGACAGAGCTACAATGAGCAGTTCTTC.

V is TRBV5-1 and J is TRBJ1-1; the D is unclear. The V end lost 3 bases, the J end lost 1 base, and 10 bases lay between the germline ends. The germline V gene encodes CDR1 SGHRS and CDR2 YFSETQ. The CDR3 runs to 14 residues. CDR3 DNA sequence: TGCGCCAGCAGCTCTTGGTCTTGGAACACTGAAGCTTTCTTT. Protein sequence: CASSSWSWNTEAFF. The complete variable domain, with remaining parts taken from reference TRBV5-1 and TRBJ1-1, reads KAGVTQTPRYLIKTRGQQVTLSCSPISGHRSVSWYQQTPGQGLQFLFEYFSETQRNKGNFPGRFSGRQFSNSRSEMNVSTLELGDSALYLCASSSWSWNTEAFFGQGTRLTVV.

This chain links TRBV6-5 with TRBJ2-1; 9 nucleotides match TRBD2. Germline trimming cut 4 bases from V and 7 bases from J; bases unmatched to any gene: 11. The V gene's germline CDR1 is MNHEY and CDR2 SVGAGI. The CDR3 has 16 residues. CDR3 loop: CASSFLAGGPKNEQFF. In nucleotides, the CDR3 is TGTGCCAGCAGTTTTCTCGCGGGAGGGCCTAAGAATGAGCAGTTCTTC.

The chain uses TRBV30 and TRBJ1-5; D gene ambiguous. Trimming shortened V by 4 bases and J by 2 bases, and 12 bases separated the two germline ends. This CDR3 region has 14 residues. Germline CDR1 reads GTSNPN; CDR2 reads SVGIG (reference sequence). The CDR3: CAWIEEGRNQPQHF. Here the CDR3 DNA reads TGTGCCTGGATCGAGGAGGGTCGCAATCAGCCCCAGCATTTT. Using reference TRBV30 and TRBJ1-5 for the parts outside the CDR3, the full variable domain is SQTIHQWPATLVQPVGSPLSLECTVEGTSNPNLYWYRQAAGRGLQLLFYSVGIGQISSEVPQNLSASRPQDRQFILSSKKLLLSDSGFYLCAWIEEGRNQPQHFGDGTRLSIL.

The sample holds one count of this clone. This sequence joins TRBV7-3 and TRBJ2-7; no firm D call. The CDR3 has 16 amino acids. Trimming removed 0 bases from V and 5 bases from J, with 17 bases in between. CDR1 SGHTA and CDR2 FQGTGA come from the germline V gene. The CDR3 DNA reads as TGTGCCAGCAGCTTAACTCCGACGGCCCTCACGGACGAGCAGTACTTC. This codes for CASSLTPTALTDEQYF.